Included here is one T cell receptor (beta chain) sequence, with context. Its antigen remains unidentified. Mismatch with germline at one junction end may stem from a read error. Only in-frame clones appear in the TCRdb table, and some are missing; sequencing was by immunoSEQ multiplex PCR. Of around 70,000 clones in the sample, roughly 90% are singletons; the top ten hold roughly 2.6%. This specimen belongs to a study of graft-versus-host responses after intestinal transplantation. CDR3 length equals 13 residues. Germline CDR1 and CDR2: MNHEY and SVGAGI. This TCR was recovered from a human donor who received an intestinal transplant. V is TRBV6-5 and J is TRBJ2-3; weak D call: TRBD2 (5 bases). The sequencing used unstimulated CD8+ T cells sorted from spleen or lymph node cells, collected before intestinal transplant. The CDR3 nucleotides read TGCACCTCTTCAGTCGGGGGCACAGATACGCAGTATTTT. Its translation is CTSSVGGTDTQYF.